The text below deals with one TCR beta chain. Its specificity is unknown. Germline values: CDR1 SGHDT, CDR2 YYEEEE. Trimming removed 4 bases from V and 6 bases from J, with 12 bases in between. There are 13 residues in the CDR3. This specimen comes from a study of vaccination and CD4 T cells after COVID-19. This sample's treatment: approximately nine-day PBMC culture with coronavirus spike peptide pools or control peptides (ViraFEST assay). First, ViraFEST expanded antigen-specific T cells with peptide pools, and next it sequenced the TCRs. Cultured CD4+ T-cell DNA underwent Oncomine TCR Beta short-read sequencing. TCRdb passed the PCR reads through MiXCR, listing each CDR3 protein once. The sample holds over 15,000 distinct CDR3 sequences, roughly 30% seen once.

The source is a human donor with COVID-19. Sequenced: cultured CD4+ T cells from blood. This rearrangement joins TRBV5-6 to TRBJ2-3; D remains ambiguous. This chain's CDR3 is CASSQLDGDTQYF. The CDR3 region has the DNA TGTGCCAGCAGCCAACTGGACGGGGATACGCAGTATTTT.